The rows below give T cell receptor beta chains drawn from one sample of a study of T cells in Graves' hyperthyroidism and ophthalmopathy. TCRdb processed the multiplex PCR reads anew with MiXCR; each CDR3 protein has one entry. The table includes a few hundred thousand distinct CDR3 sequences, approximately 16% detected once. Specimen: blood. The origin of the receptors is a woman aged 40 to 50 with Graves' ophthalmopathy. CDR3s include the opening cysteine and the closing phenylalanine or tryptophan. The D gene is left open where the match is weak. Clone size, where shown, is once, few, many, or a class for clones that have expanded.

abundance,j_gene,v_gene,d_gene,CDR3nt,CDR3aa
few,TRBJ1-3,TRBV19,-,TGTGCCAGTAGTGCGGGGAACACTGGAAACACCATATATTTT,CASSAGNTGNTIYF
few,TRBJ2-1,TRBV5-1,-,TGCGCCAGCAGCTTTATGACCGGTAATGAGCAGTTCTTC,CASSFMTGNEQFF
many,TRBJ2-5,TRBV10-3,TRBD2,TGTGCCATCAGCGCTGGACTAGCTGGAGAGACCCAGTACTTC,CAISAGLAGETQYF
many,TRBJ1-1,TRBV10-3,-,TGTGCCATCAGTGAGTCGGGGGGAACTGAAGCTTTCTTT,CAISESGGTEAFF
many,TRBJ1-1,TRBV24-1,TRBD1,TGTGCCACCAGTGACCTCAGGGGGAGAGAGGTAAACACTGAAGCTTTCTTT,CATSDLRGREVNTEAFF
many,TRBJ2-3,TRBV20-1,TRBD2,TGCAGTGCTAGAGGACTAGCGGGAGTCGCAGATACGCAGTATTTT,CSARGLAGVADTQYF
few,TRBJ2-7,TRBV5-1,TRBD2,TGCGCCAGTTGCCTCTCAGCGGGAGTTTCGTACGAGCAGTACTTC,CASCLSAGVSYEQYF
-,TRBJ1-5,TRBV20-1,-,TGCAGTGCCAGGGACATTAGCAATCAGCCCCAGCATTTT,CSARDISNQPQHF
many,TRBJ2-7,TRBV30,-,TGTGCCTGGAGTGTAGGAGCGGGCAGCTTCGAGCAGTACTTC,CAWSVGAGSFEQYF
many,TRBJ2-1,TRBV2,TRBD2,TGTGCCAGCAATGAAGGGACAGCGGGAGGCTACAATGAGCAGTTCTTC,CASNEGTAGGYNEQFF
few,TRBJ1-2,TRBV29-1,TRBD1,TGCAGCATCCCCTTTCCAGGGGGTCGAGGCTACACCTTC,CSIPFPGGRGYTF